This section outlines one T cell receptor (beta chain) sequence together with its context. The data were obtained in a study of control samples from healthy donors and cancer patients. V shed 6 bases and J 4 bases; nucleotides not matched to a gene: 9. Germline CDR1 is MNHEY and CDR2 is SVGEGT. This CDR3 spans 16 amino acids. Method: immunoSEQ multiplex PCR; TCRdb's copy keeps in-frame clones and lacks some. The data hold some 89,000 clones, with around nine tenths observed a single time. The sequenced sample consisted of blood. This receptor was identified in a man aged 25 to 40 in good health. J is TRBJ2-2 and V is TRBV6-2 or TRBV6-3; 9 bases map to TRBD2. The CDR3: CASSQIAGVITGELFF. The DNA for the CDR3 is TGTGCCAGCAGCCAAATAGCGGGGGTAATCACCGGGGAGCTGTTTTTT.